Sequencing of this TCR beta chain was carried out in a study of blood T cells in healthy people across ages. This clonotype was detected only a few times. This CDR3 spans 14 amino acids. Deletions cut 3 bases from V and 6 bases from J, with 15 bases between. Germline CDR1 is SQVTM and CDR2 is ANQGSEA. For the second PCR, which ran for 7 to 11 cycles, a sample-barcoded 5' primer and a J-beta primer mix were used. TCRdb reprocessed the 5' RACE reads with MiXCR, giving one entry per CDR3 protein. The table records over 600,000 distinct CDR3 sequences, about 45% of them present only once. The rearrangement uses TRBV29-1 and TRBJ1-5; the D gene is possibly TRBD1 (6 bases). The clonotype was recovered from a man aged 80 or over in good health. The sequencing sample was made of blood. CDR3 in amino acids: CSVDSEGGGQPQHF. CDR3 nucleotide sequence: TGCAGCGTTGACTCGGAGGGGGGTGGTCAGCCCCAGCATTTT.